Given below is one TCR beta chain in context. Its antigen is currently unknown. The same CDR3 also results from other DNA sequences found in this sample. These data come from a study of cytomegalovirus exposure and HLA in healthy donors. General study results and limits: Later analysis placed DRB1 highest and HLA-C lowest in TCR association rates, which differed by HLA locus.

The CDR3 has 14 residues. V shed 5 bases, J shed 5 bases, and the junction held 5 bases outside the gene matches. The germline V gene encodes CDR1 LNHDA and CDR2 SQIVND (reference sequence). It was with 60 Vbeta and 13 Jbeta primers that the PCR ran. Assay: immunoSEQ multiplex PCR; the TCRdb copy retains only in-frame clones and omits some. The sample lists under 300,000 clones, more than 80% occurring once. Input material: PBMCs. The chain combines TRBV19 with TRBJ1-5; 8 bases are a match to TRBD1. This TCR was recovered from a man aged 40-49 years in good health and CMV-seropositive. CDR3 DNA: TGTGCCAGTAGTCCAGACAGGGGACATCAGCCCCAGCATTTT. Its translation: CASSPDRGHQPQHF.